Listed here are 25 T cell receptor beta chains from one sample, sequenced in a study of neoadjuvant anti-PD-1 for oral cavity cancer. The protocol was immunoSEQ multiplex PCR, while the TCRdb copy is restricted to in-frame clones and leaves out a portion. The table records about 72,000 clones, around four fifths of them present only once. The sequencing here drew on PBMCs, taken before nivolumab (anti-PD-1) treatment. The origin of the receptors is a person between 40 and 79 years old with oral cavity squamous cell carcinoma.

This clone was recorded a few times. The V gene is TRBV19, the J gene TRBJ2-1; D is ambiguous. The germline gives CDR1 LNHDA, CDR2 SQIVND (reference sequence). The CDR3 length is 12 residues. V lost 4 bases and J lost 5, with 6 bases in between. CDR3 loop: CASSTQNNEQFF. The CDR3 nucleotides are TGTGCCAGTAGTACACAGAACAATGAGCAGTTCTTC.

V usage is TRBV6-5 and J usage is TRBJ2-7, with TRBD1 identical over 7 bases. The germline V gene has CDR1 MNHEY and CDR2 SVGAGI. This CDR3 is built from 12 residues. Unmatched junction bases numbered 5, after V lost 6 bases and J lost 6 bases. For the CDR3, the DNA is TGTGCCAGCAGCCCGACAGGGTCCGAGCAGTACTTC. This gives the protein CASSPTGSEQYF.

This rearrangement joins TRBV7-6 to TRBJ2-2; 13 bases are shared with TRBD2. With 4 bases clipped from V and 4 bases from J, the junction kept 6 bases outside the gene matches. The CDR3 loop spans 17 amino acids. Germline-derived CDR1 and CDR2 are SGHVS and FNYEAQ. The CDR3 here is CASSSRLAGGTTGELFF. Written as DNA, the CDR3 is TGTGCCAGCAGCTCGCGACTAGCGGGAGGCACCACCGGGGAGCTGTTTTTT.

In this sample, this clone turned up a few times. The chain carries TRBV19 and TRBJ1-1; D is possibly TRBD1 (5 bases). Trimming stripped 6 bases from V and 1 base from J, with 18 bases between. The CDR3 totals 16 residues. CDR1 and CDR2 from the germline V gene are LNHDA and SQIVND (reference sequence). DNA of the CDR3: TGTGCCAGTAGCCTCCGGAGGGGAAATAAGAACACTGAAGCTTTCTTT. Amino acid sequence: CASSLRRGNKNTEAFF.

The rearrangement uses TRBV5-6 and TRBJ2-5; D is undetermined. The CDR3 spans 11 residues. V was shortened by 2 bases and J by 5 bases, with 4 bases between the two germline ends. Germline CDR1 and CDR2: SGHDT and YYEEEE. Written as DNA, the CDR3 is TGTGCCAGCAGCTTAGAGGAGACCCAGTACTTC. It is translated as CASSLEETQYF.

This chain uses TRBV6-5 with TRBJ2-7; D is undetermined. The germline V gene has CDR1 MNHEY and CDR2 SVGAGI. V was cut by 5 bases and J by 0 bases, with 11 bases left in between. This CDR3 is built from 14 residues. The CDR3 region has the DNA TGTGCCAGCAGTCCTCGAAGAAACTCCTACGAGCAGTACTTC. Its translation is CASSPRRNSYEQYF.

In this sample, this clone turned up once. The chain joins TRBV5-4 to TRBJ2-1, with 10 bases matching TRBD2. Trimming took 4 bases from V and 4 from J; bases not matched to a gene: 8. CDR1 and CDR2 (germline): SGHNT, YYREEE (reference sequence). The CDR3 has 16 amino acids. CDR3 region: CASSPLAGAGYNEQFF. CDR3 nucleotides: TGTGCCAGCAGCCCCCTAGCGGGGGCGGGGTACAATGAGCAGTTCTTC.

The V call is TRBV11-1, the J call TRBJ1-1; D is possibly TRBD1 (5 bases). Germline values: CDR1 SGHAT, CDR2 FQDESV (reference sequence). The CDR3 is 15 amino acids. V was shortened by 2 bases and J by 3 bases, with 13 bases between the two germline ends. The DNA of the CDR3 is TGTGCCAGCAGCTTAAACTTGTGGGGGGACACTGAAGCTTTCTTT. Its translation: CASSLNLWGDTEAFF.

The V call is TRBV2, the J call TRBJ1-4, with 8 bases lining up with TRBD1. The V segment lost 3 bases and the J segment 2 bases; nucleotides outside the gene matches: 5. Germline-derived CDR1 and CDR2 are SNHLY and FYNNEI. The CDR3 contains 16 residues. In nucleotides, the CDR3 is TGTGCCAGCAGTGACCCGGGACAGGTGACTAATGAAAAACTGTTTTTT. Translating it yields CASSDPGQVTNEKLFF.

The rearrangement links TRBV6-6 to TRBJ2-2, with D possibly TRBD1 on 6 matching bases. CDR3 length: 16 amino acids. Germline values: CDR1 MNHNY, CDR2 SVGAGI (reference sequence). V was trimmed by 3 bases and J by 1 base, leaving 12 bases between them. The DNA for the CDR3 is TGTGCCAGCAGTTATAGGGCAGGGGAGAACACCGGGGAGCTGTTTTTT. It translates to CASSYRAGENTGELFF.

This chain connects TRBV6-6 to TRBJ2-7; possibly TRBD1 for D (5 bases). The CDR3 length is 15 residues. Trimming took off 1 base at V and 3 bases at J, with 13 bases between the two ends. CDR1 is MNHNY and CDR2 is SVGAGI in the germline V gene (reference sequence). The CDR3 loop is CASSYLQASGYEQYF. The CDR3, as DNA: TGTGCCAGCAGTTACTTACAGGCATCTGGCTACGAGCAGTACTTC.

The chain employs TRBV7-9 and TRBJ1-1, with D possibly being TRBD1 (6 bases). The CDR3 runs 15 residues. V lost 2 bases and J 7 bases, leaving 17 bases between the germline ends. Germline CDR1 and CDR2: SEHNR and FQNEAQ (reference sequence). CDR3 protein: CASSLTQGGYGEAFF. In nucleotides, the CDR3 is TGTGCCAGCAGCTTAACACAGGGAGGATATGGTGAAGCTTTCTTT. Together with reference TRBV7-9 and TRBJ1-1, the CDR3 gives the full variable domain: DTGVSQNPRHKITKRGQNVTFRCDPISEHNRLYWYRQTLGQGPEFLTYFQNEAQLEKSRLLSDRFSAERPKGSFSTLEIQRTEQGDSAMYLCASSLTQGGYGEAFFGQGTRLTVV.

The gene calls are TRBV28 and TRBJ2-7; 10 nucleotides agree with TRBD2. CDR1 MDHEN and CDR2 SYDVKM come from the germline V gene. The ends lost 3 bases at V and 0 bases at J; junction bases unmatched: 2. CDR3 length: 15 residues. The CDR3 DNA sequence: TGTGCCAGCAGTTTTGGACTAGCGGACTCCTACGAGCAGTACTTC. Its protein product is CASSFGLADSYEQYF.

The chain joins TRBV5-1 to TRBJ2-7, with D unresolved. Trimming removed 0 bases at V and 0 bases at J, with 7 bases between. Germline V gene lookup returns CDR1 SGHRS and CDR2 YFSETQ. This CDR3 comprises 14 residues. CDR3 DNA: TGCGCCAGCAGCTTGGATTGGGGCTCCTACGAGCAGTACTTC. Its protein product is CASSLDWGSYEQYF.

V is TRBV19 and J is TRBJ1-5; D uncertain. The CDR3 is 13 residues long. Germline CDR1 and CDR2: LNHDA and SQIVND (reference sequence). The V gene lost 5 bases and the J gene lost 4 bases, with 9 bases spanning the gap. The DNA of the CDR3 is TGTGCCAGTAGTTCCTCGGAAAATCAGCCCCAGCATTTT. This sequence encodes CASSSSENQPQHF.

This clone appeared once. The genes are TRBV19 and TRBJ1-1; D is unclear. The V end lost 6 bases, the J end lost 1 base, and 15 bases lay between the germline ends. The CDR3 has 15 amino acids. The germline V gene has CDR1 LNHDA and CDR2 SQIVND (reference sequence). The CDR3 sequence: CASRTWTGENTEAFF. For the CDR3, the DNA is TGTGCCAGTAGGACCTGGACGGGAGAGAACACTGAAGCTTTCTTT.

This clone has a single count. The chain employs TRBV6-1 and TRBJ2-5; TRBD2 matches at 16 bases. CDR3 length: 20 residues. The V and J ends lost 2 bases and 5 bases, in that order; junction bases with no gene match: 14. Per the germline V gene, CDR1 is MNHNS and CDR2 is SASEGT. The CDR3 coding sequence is TGTGCCAGCAGTGAAACCCTAGCGGGGACTAGCGGGGGGGCCAGGGAGACCCAGTACTTC. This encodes CASSETLAGTSGGARETQYF.

CDR3 sequence: CASSSYRGMEQYF. In DNA form, the CDR3 reads TGTGCCAGTAGTAGTTACAGGGGGATGGAGCAGTACTTC. The gene calls are TRBV19 and TRBJ2-7; 8 bases match TRBD1. Germline V gives CDR1 LNHDA, CDR2 SQIVND (reference sequence). CDR3 size: 13 residues. V lost 4 bases, J lost 7 bases, and 6 bases stayed unmatched.

CDR3 DNA sequence: TGTGCCACCCGCCAGGGGTCTAACACCGGGGAGCTGTTTTTT. Translated: CATRQGSNTGELFF. The gene calls are TRBV11-3 and TRBJ2-2; D possibly corresponds to TRBD1 (6 bases). V was shortened by 10 bases and J by 2 bases, with 14 bases between the two germline ends. The CDR3 loop spans 14 amino acids. Germline V lookup: CDR1 SGHNT, CDR2 YENEEA.

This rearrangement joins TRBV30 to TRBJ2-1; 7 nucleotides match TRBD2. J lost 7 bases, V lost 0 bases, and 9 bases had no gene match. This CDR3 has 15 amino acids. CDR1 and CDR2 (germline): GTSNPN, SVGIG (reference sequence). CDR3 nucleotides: TGTGCCTGGAGTGTACTGGGCGGGAGAAAGAATGAGCAGTTCTTC. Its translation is CAWSVLGGRKNEQFF.

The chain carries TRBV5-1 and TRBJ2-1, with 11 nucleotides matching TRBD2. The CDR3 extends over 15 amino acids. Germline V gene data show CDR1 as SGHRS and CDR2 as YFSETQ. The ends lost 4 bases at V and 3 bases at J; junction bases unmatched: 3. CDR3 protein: CASSQGLAVYNEQFF. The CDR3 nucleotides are TGCGCCAGCAGCCAGGGACTAGCGGTCTACAATGAGCAGTTCTTC.

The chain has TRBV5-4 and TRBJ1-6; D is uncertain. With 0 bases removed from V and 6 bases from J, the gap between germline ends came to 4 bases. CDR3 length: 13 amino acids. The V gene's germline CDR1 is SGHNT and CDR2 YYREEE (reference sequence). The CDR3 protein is CASSLGFNSPLHF. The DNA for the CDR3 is TGTGCCAGCAGCTTGGGGTTTAATTCACCCCTCCACTTT.

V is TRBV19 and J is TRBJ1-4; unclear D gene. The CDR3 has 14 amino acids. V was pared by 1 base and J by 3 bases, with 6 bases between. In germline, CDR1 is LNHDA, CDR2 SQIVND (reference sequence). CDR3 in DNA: TGTGCCAGTAGTATAGCCGGGGCTAATGAAAAACTGTTTTTT. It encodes CASSIAGANEKLFF. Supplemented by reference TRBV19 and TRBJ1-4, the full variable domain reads DGGITQSPKYLFRKEGQNVTLSCEQNLNHDAMYWYRQDPGQGLRLIYYSQIVNDFQKGDIAEGYSVSREKKESFPLTVTSAQKNPTAFYLCASSIAGANEKLFFGSGTQLSVL.

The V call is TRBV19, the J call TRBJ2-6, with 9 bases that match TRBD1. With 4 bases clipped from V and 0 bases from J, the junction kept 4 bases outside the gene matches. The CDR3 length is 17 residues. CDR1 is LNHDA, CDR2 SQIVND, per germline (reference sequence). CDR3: CASSTRQGVSGANVLTF. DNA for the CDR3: TGTGCCAGTAGTACTCGACAGGGGGTCTCTGGGGCCAACGTCCTGACTTTC.

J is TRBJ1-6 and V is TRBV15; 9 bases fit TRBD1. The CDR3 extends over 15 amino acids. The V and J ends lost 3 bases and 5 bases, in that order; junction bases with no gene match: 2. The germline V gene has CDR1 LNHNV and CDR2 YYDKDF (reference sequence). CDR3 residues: CATSSRQGDNSPLHF. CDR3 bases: TGTGCCACCAGCAGCCGACAGGGGGATAATTCACCCCTCCACTTT.